A selection of T cell receptor beta chains follows, all from one sample in a study of T cell responses to AZD1222 COVID-19 vaccine. TCRdb keeps only in-frame clones here, not all; method: immunoSEQ multiplex PCR. The sample records around 130,000 clones, 85% to 95% being singletons. The specimen comprised peripheral blood, sampled on day 0 of AZD1222 vaccination. Receptor source: an adult in good health. Both conserved end residues are part of each CDR3. The D gene is left open where the match is weak. The size of a clone is reported for some rows only, either as once, few or many, or as a class for expanded clones.

TRBJ1-4 . TRBV7-8 . CASSSEWGEKLFF TGTGCCAGCAGCTCTGAATGGGGTGAAAAACTGTTTTTT
TRBJ1-2 . TRBV6-5 . CAHGPNYGYTF TGTGCCCACGGCCCTAACTATGGCTACACCTTC
TRBJ1-2 . TRBV27 . CASSPQGHHYGYTF TGTGCCAGCAGTCCTCAAGGCCACCACTATGGCTACACCTTC
TRBJ2-1 . TRBV7-6 once CASSLGGGRPLEEQFF TGTGCCAGCAGCTTAGGGGGGGGCCGCCCCTTAGAGGAGCAGTTCTTC
TRBJ1-1 . TRBV19 . CASGFAGRRNTEAFF TGTGCCAGTGGATTTGCGGGACGGCGGAACACTGAAGCTTTCTTT
TRBJ1-6 . TRBV6-2/TRBV6-3 . CASSYRTDSPLHF TGTGCCAGCAGTTACAGGACAGATTCACCCCTCCACTTT
TRBJ1-2 . TRBV7-2 . CASSLGGARNYGYTF TGTGCCAGCAGCTTAGGGGGGGCGCGAAACTATGGCTACACCTTC
TRBJ2-2 . TRBV6-1 . CASSARVPAEPGELFF TGTGCCAGCAGTGCACGCGTTCCCGCCGAACCCGGGGAGCTGTTTTTT
TRBJ1-1 TRBD1 TRBV5-8 . CASSRQGSNTEAFF TGTGCCAGCAGCCGACAGGGATCGAACACTGAAGCTTTCTTT
TRBJ2-1 . TRBV6-5 . CASRTGRYNEQFF TGTGCCAGCAGGACAGGAAGGTACAATGAGCAGTTCTTC
TRBJ2-7 . TRBV5-1 . CASSLPTRASLDEQYF TGCGCCAGCAGCTTGCCTACTAGAGCCTCTCTTGACGAGCAGTACTTC
TRBJ1-6 TRBD1 TRBV12-3/TRBV12-4 . CASSFYRGPPLHF TGTGCCAGCAGTTTCTACAGGGGTCCACCCCTCCACTTT
TRBJ1-1 . TRBV30 . CAWSVRVRTEAFF TGTGCCTGGAGTGTCAGGGTTAGAACTGAAGCTTTCTTT
TRBJ1-1 . TRBV10-1 once CASSEGPYTEAFF TGCGCCAGCAGTGAGGGACCCTACACTGAAGCTTTCTTT
TRBJ1-1 . TRBV19 . CASMEGEGVNTEAFF TGTGCCAGTATGGAGGGGGAAGGGGTGAACACTGAAGCTTTCTTT
TRBJ2-5 . TRBV3-1/TRBV3-2 . CASSRTGETQYF TGTGCCAGCAGCCGAACCGGCGAGACCCAGTACTTC
TRBJ1-2 . TRBV6-5 . CASSYSGEYGYTF TGTGCCAGCAGTTACTCGGGGGAGTATGGCTACACCTTC
TRBJ2-5 TRBD1 TRBV5-6 . CASTKQGARETQYF TGTGCCAGCACCAAACAGGGGGCGCGAGAGACCCAGTACTTC
TRBJ1-6 . TRBV4-2 . CASSQGAGEVYDTPLHF TGTGCCAGCAGCCAGGGGGCAGGGGAAGTTTATGATACACCCCTCCACTTT
TRBJ1-1 TRBD1 TRBV6-5 . CASSYRPGTANTEAFF TGTGCCAGCAGTTACCGTCCCGGGACAGCGAACACTGAAGCTTTCTTT